This is a list of T cell receptor beta chains from one sample in a study of cytomegalovirus exposure and HLA in healthy donors. The data were produced by immunoSEQ multiplex PCR, yet TCRdb's version contains in-frame clones alone and is incomplete. Of around 130,000 clones in the sample, 8% to 9.5% were seen once. Sequenced material: PBMCs. The receptors were sampled from a man aged 35 to 55 in good health and CMV-seronegative. The conserved cysteine and the conserved F or W are not part of the CDR3 here. Only some rows state a clone size, as once, few, many or a class for expanded clones.

v_gene: TRBV9
j_gene: TRBJ1-1
abundance: -
CDR3aa: ASSPGMAALTEAF

v_gene: TRBV27
j_gene: TRBJ2-3
abundance: -
CDR3aa: ASTTSGGRVNTQY

v_gene: TRBV18
j_gene: TRBJ1-1
abundance: few
CDR3aa: ASSPPGGRGTEAF

v_gene: TRBV6-1
j_gene: TRBJ2-2
abundance: -
CDR3aa: ASSEASLTGELF

v_gene: TRBV10-3
j_gene: TRBJ2-2
abundance: -
CDR3aa: AISAGTGVTGELF

v_gene: TRBV14
j_gene: TRBJ2-5
abundance: few
CDR3aa: ASSHPPGGTPGETQY

v_gene: TRBV5-1
j_gene: TRBJ1-2
abundance: few
CDR3aa: ASSLGQGYT

v_gene: TRBV7-8
j_gene: TRBJ1-1
abundance: -
CDR3aa: ASSSRRLSNTEAF

v_gene: TRBV11-3
j_gene: TRBJ2-5
abundance: -
CDR3aa: ASSWRTGEQETQY

v_gene: TRBV2
j_gene: TRBJ1-3
abundance: once
CDR3aa: ASGEVRGGNTIY

v_gene: TRBV19
j_gene: TRBJ1-2
abundance: -
CDR3aa: ASSMAVRGWSGYT

v_gene: TRBV9
j_gene: TRBJ1-5
abundance: few
CDR3aa: ASSGGWGSQPQH

v_gene: TRBV5-3
j_gene: TRBJ2-7
abundance: few
CDR3aa: ARSLYRDRGAEQY

v_gene: TRBV2
j_gene: TRBJ1-5
abundance: few
CDR3aa: ASIFDRASNQPQH

v_gene: TRBV7-9
j_gene: TRBJ2-5
abundance: few
CDR3aa: ASSLARETQY

v_gene: TRBV4-2
j_gene: TRBJ1-6
abundance: -
CDR3aa: ASSQAPYGQGDSPLH

v_gene: TRBV2
j_gene: TRBJ2-1
abundance: -
CDR3aa: ASSDLDRGPEQF

v_gene: TRBV7-9
j_gene: TRBJ2-1
abundance: few
CDR3aa: ALPGQGNLGSYNEQF

v_gene: TRBV7-2
j_gene: TRBJ1-2
abundance: few
CDR3aa: ASSLRGGSDGYT

v_gene: TRBV4-1
j_gene: TRBJ2-7
abundance: few
CDR3aa: ASSQGIGTGGYYEQY

v_gene: TRBV19
j_gene: TRBJ2-1
abundance: -
CDR3aa: ASSLPPTAAYNEQF

v_gene: TRBV9
j_gene: TRBJ2-5
abundance: -
CDR3aa: ASSYNRGVGPQY

v_gene: TRBV6-5
j_gene: TRBJ2-2
abundance: few
CDR3aa: ATRVPGTGELF

v_gene: TRBV15
j_gene: TRBJ2-5
abundance: -
CDR3aa: ATARGDQETQY

v_gene: TRBV5-1
j_gene: TRBJ1-6
abundance: few
CDR3aa: ASSLTGGDSPLH

v_gene: TRBV15
j_gene: TRBJ2-2
abundance: -
CDR3aa: ATSKLASGELF

v_gene: TRBV4-2
j_gene: TRBJ2-2
abundance: -
CDR3aa: ASSKASGSALGELF

v_gene: TRBV7-2
j_gene: TRBJ1-4
abundance: -
CDR3aa: ASSLPLGGSEKLF

v_gene: TRBV18
j_gene: TRBJ2-5
abundance: -
CDR3aa: ASSPRGETQY

v_gene: TRBV6-5
j_gene: TRBJ2-2
abundance: -
CDR3aa: ASISAGTGELF

v_gene: TRBV2
j_gene: TRBJ1-2
abundance: -
CDR3aa: ASSDRPSHGYT

v_gene: TRBV7-9
j_gene: TRBJ2-2
abundance: few
CDR3aa: ASSFGAWLQGTGELF

v_gene: TRBV5-1
j_gene: TRBJ2-5
abundance: few
CDR3aa: ASSPRDRVQETQY

v_gene: TRBV4-1
j_gene: TRBJ1-5
abundance: -
CDR3aa: ASSREGGGISNQPQH

v_gene: TRBV6-5
j_gene: TRBJ1-6
abundance: -
CDR3aa: ASSTGGWNSPLH

v_gene: TRBV7-2
j_gene: TRBJ1-2
abundance: few
CDR3aa: ASSLGRVDYGYT

v_gene: TRBV7-2
j_gene: TRBJ2-7
abundance: few
CDR3aa: ASSPGLDGYEQY

v_gene: TRBV5-1
j_gene: TRBJ2-6
abundance: -
CDR3aa: ASSLRQAGANVLT

v_gene: TRBV7-8
j_gene: TRBJ1-2
abundance: -
CDR3aa: ASSGEQGYGYT

v_gene: TRBV7-9
j_gene: TRBJ2-1
abundance: -
CDR3aa: ASSLDAGLNEQF

v_gene: TRBV5-4
j_gene: TRBJ1-2
abundance: few
CDR3aa: ASSSVGHLYGYT

v_gene: TRBV25-1
j_gene: TRBJ1-5
abundance: -
CDR3aa: ASSATGRDQPQH

v_gene: TRBV7-9
j_gene: TRBJ2-7
abundance: -
CDR3aa: ASSPGTGEDEQY

v_gene: TRBV4-3
j_gene: TRBJ2-2
abundance: -
CDR3aa: ASSQKQGGGELF

v_gene: TRBV30
j_gene: TRBJ2-1
abundance: -
CDR3aa: AWNNPGQGSDEQF

v_gene: TRBV11-2
j_gene: TRBJ2-5
abundance: few
CDR3aa: ASRRTGGVETQY

v_gene: TRBV19
j_gene: TRBJ1-1
abundance: few
CDR3aa: ASKPTGGNTEAF

v_gene: TRBV19
j_gene: TRBJ1-1
abundance: few
CDR3aa: ASSSGEAF

v_gene: TRBV6-5
j_gene: TRBJ2-3
abundance: -
CDR3aa: ASSFDRGRSTDTQY

v_gene: TRBV5-8
j_gene: TRBJ1-3
abundance: -
CDR3aa: ASSLAYPGDTIY

v_gene: TRBV4-1
j_gene: TRBJ1-2
abundance: -
CDR3aa: ASSQGLLGEYGYT

v_gene: TRBV10-3
j_gene: TRBJ2-1
abundance: -
CDR3aa: AISAGLANYNEQF

v_gene: TRBV6-6
j_gene: TRBJ2-5
abundance: -
CDR3aa: ASSSGQGWQETQY

v_gene: TRBV6-1
j_gene: TRBJ2-3
abundance: -
CDR3aa: ASSDKERVGTDTQY

v_gene: TRBV5-6
j_gene: TRBJ1-2
abundance: -
CDR3aa: ASTPTGWSGGYT

v_gene: TRBV9
j_gene: TRBJ2-2
abundance: -
CDR3aa: ASSANLGGTGELF

v_gene: TRBV6-4
j_gene: TRBJ2-3
abundance: few
CDR3aa: ASSEGTGGDTQY